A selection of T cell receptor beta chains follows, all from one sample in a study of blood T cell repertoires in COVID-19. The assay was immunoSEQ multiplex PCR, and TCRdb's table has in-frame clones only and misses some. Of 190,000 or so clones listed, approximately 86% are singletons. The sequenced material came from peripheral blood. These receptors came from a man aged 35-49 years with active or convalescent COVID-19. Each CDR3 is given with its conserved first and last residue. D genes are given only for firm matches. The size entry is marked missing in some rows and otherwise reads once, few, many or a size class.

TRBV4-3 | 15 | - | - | CASSQGGVTNEKLFF
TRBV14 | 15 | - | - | CASSQDHAGAETQYF
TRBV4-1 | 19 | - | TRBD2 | CASSQRADTRGGVTDTQYF
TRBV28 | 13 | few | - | CASSFEEVRPLHF
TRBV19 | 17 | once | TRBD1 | CASSWGTADISGNTIYF
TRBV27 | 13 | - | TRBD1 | CASRPHTGDEQYF
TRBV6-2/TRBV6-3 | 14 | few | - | CASSLGGGNYGYTF
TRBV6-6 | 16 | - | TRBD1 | CASSPDRGRADTEAFF
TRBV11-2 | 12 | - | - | CASTSSSYEQYF
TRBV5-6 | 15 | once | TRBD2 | CASSLKRGDTGELFF
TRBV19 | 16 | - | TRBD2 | CASSPSAGGPGDTQYF
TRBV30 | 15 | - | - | CAWSARTGWNQPQHF
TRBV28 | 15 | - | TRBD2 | CASSSGLAGGDEQFF
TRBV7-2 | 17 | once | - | CASSLVRLVEGTDTQYF
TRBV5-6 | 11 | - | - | CASSLIQAYTF
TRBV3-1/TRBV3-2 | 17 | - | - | CASSQEPKGLSNQPQHF
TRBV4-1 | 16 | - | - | CASSQNPDRSNSPLHF
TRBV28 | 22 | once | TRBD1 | CASSPGYLFDTTWTGGDTEAFF
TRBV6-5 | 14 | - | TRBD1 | CASTEGQANTEAFF
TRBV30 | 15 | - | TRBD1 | CAWSSRGQGKYGYTF
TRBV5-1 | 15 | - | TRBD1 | CASSLQGTGANVLTF
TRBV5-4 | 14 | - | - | CASSLGATNEKLFF
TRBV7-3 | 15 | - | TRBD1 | CASSLTGGPALEQFF
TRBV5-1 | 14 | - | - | CASSRANPGETQYF
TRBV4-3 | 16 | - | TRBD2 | CASSQARTRITDTQYF
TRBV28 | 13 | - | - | CASRIGGAEKLFF
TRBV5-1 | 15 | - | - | CASSLGDPGANVLTF
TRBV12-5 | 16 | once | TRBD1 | CASGSPDRGEDTEAFF
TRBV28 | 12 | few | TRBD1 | CASSWGRGAAFF
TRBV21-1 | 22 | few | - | CASSKEGGCTGRQGRRDTEAFF
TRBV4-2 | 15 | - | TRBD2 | CASSLSGGPDNEQFF
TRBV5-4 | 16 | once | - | CASSLGTLGSNEKLFF
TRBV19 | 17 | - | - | CARPAMKIPGRGQPQHF
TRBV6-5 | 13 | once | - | CASSGNRNQPQHF
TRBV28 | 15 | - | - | CASSLQEGYNSPLHF
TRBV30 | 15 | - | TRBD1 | CAWSAGQGNTGELFF
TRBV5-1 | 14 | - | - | CASSLTAGANVLTF
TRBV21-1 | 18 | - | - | CASSKARSTVITNYGYTF
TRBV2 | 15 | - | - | CASREQGGGNQPQHF
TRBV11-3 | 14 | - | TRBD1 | CASSATGGSYEQYF
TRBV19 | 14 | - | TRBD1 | CASSKGQSTDTQYF
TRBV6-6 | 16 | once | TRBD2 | CASSYSRGGLTGELFF
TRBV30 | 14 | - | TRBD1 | CAWSPGQGGYGYTF
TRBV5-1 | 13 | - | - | CASSPDKAYGYTF